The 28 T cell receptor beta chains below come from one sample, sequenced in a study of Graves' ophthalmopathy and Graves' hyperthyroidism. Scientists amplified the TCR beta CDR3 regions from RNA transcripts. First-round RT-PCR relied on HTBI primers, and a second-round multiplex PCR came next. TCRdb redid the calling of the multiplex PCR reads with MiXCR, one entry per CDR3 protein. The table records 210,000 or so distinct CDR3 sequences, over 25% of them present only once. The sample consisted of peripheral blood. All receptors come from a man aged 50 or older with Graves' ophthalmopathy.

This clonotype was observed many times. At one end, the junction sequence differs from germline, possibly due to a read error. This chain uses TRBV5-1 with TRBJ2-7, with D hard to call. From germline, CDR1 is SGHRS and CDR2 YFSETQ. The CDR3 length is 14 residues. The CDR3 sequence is CASSLADQTYVQYF. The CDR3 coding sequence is TGCGCCAGCAGCTTGGCAGACCAGACCTACGTGCAGTACTTC.

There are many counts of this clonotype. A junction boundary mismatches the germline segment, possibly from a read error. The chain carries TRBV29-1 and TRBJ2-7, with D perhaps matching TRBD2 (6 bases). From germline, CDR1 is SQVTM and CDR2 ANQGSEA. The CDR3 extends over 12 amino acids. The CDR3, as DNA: TGCAGCGTGGAACTCGACACGGGACTTTTAAGCTTC. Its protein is CSVELDTGLLSF.

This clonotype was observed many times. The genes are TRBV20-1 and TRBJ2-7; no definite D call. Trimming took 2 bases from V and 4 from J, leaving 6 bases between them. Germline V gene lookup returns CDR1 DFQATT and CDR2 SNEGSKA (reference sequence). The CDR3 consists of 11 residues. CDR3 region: CSARRAYEQYF. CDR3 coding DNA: TGCAGTGCTAGAAGGGCTTACGAGCAGTACTTC.

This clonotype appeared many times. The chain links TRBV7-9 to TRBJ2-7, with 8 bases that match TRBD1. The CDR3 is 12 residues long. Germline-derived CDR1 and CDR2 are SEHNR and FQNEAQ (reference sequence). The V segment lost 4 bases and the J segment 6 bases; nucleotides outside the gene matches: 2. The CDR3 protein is CASSWTGLEQYF. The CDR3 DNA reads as TGTGCCAGCAGCTGGACAGGGCTCGAGCAGTACTTC. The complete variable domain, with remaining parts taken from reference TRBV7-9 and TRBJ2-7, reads DTGVSQNPRHKITKRGQNVTFRCDPISEHNRLYWYRQTLGQGPEFLTYFQNEAQLEKSRLLSDRFSAERPKGSFSTLEIQRTEQGDSAMYLCASSWTGLEQYFGPGTRLTVT.

CDR3 region: CASNPGTGPNQPQHF. The CDR3 DNA follows: TGTGCCAGCAACCCCGGGACAGGGCCAAATCAGCCCCAGCATTTT. The chain is built from TRBV12-3 or TRBV12-4 and TRBJ1-5; TRBD1 agrees at 9 bases. V trimming: 7 bases; J trimming: 4 bases; junction bases outside the gene matches: 8. The CDR3 spans 15 residues.

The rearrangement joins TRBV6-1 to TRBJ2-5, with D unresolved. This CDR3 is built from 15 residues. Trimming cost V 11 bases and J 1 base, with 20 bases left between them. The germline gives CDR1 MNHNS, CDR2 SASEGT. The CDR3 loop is CAGRGGRGAQETQYF. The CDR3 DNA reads TGTGCCGGTAGAGGTGGTAGAGGAGCCCAAGAGACCCAGTACTTC.

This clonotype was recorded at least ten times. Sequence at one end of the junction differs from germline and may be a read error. The CDR3 coding sequence is TGTGCCAGCATCTTGACGGACTCTGGGGCCAACGTCCTGACTTTC. Translating it yields CASILTDSGANVLTF. This chain uses TRBV5-6 with TRBJ2-6, with no clear D. CDR1 SGHDT and CDR2 YYEEEE come from the germline V gene. This CDR3 is 15 amino acids long.

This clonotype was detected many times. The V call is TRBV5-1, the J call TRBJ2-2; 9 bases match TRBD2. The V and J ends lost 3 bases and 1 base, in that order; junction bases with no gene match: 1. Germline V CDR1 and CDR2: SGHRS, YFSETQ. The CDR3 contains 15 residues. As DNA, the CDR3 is TGCGCCAGCAGCTCAGCGGGAGGGAACACCGGGGAGCTGTTTTTT. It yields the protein CASSSAGGNTGELFF.

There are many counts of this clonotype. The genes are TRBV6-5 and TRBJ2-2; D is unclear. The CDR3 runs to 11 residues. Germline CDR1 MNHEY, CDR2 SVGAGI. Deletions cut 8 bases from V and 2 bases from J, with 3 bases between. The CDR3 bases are TGTGCCAGCCTAAACACCGGGGAGCTGTTTTTT. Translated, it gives CASLNTGELFF.

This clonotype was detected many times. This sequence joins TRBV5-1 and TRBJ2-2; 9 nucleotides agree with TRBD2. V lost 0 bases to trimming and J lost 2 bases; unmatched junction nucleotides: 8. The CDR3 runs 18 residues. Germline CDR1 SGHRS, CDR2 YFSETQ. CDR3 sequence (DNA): TGCGCCAGCAGCTTGGTGGCTAGCGGGAAGTTAAACACCGGGGAGCTGTTTTTT. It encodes CASSLVASGKLNTGELFF.

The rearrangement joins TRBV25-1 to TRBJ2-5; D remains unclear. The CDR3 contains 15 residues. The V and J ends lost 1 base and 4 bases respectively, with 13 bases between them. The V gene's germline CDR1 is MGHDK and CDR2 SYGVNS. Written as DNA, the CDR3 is TGTGCCAGCAGTGAATCCGGACGGTCCTCAGAGACCCAGTACTTC. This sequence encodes CASSESGRSSETQYF.

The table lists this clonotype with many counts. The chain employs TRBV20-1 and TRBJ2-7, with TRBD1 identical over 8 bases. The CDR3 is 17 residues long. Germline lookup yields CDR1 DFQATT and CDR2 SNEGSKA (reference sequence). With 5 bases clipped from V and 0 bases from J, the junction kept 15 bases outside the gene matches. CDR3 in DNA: TGCAGTGCTTTACCCGGGACAGGCCGAAAAGGCTCCTACGAGCAGTACTTC. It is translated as CSALPGTGRKGSYEQYF.

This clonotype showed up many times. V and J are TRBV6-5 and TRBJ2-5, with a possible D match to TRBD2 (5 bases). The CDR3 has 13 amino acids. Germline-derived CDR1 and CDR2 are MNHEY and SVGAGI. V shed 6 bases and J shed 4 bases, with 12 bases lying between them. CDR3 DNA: TGTGCCAGCAGGATGCCAGGAGGAGAGACCCAGTACTTC. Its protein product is CASRMPGGETQYF.

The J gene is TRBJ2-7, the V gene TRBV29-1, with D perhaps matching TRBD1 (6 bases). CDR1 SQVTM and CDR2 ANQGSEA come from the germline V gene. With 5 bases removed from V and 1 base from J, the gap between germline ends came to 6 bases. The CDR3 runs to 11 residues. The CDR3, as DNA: TGCAGCGTTCAGGGGTCCTACGAGCAGTACTTC. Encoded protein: CSVQGSYEQYF.

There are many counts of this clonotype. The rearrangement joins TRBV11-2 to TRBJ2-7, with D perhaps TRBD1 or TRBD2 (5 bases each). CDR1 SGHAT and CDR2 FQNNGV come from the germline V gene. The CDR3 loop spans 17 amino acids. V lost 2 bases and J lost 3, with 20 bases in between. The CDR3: CASSLPSGTAGNYEQYF. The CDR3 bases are TGTGCCAGCAGCTTACCTTCTGGGACGGCAGGTAACTACGAGCAGTACTTC. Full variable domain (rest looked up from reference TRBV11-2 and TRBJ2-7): EAGVAQSPRYKIIEKRQSVAFWCNPISGHATLYWYQQILGQGPKLLIQFQNNGVVDDSQLPKDRFSAERLKGVDSTLKIQPAKLEDSAVYLCASSLPSGTAGNYEQYFGPGTRLTVT.

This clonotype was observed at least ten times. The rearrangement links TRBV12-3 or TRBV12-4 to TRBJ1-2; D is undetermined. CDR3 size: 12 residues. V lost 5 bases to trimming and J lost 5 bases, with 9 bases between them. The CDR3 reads CASSPGGYGYTF. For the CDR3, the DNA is TGTGCCAGCAGTCCCGGAGGGTATGGCTACACCTTC.

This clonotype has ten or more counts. The CDR3 sequence is CASSLEGRASGSYEQYF. The DNA for the CDR3 is TGTGCCAGCAGTTTAGAGGGTCGGGCTAGCGGGAGTTACGAGCAGTACTTC. This rearrangement joins TRBV12-3 or TRBV12-4 to TRBJ2-7, with 10 bases that match TRBD2. V lost 1 base to trimming and J lost 4 bases; unmatched junction nucleotides: 10. The CDR3 loop spans 17 amino acids.

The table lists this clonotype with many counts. CDR3 nucleotides: TGCGCCAGCTCTGCTGTCGGGGAGCTGTTTTTT. It is translated as CASSAVGELFF. This chain uses TRBV5-1 with TRBJ2-2, with unresolved D. Germline-derived CDR1 and CDR2 are SGHRS and YFSETQ. The CDR3 has 11 residues. Trimming took off 7 bases at V and 7 bases at J, with 8 bases between the two ends.

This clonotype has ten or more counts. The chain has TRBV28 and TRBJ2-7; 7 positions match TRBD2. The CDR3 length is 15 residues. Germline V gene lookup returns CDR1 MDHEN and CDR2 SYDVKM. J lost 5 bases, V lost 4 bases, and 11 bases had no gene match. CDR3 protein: CASSWREGGADEQYF. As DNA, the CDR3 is TGTGCCAGCAGTTGGAGGGAGGGAGGGGCCGACGAGCAGTACTTC.

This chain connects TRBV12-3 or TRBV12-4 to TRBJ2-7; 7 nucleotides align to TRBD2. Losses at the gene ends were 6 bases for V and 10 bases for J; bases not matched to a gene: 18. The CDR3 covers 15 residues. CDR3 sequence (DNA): TGTGCCAGCAGGCCCAGCGGGCTAGCGGTCGAATTTCAGTACTTC. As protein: CASRPSGLAVEFQYF.

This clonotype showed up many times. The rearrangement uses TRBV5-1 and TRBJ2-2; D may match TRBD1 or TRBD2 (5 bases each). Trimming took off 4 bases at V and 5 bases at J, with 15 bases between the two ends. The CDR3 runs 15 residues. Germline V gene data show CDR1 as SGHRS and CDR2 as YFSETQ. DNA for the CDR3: TGCGCCAGCAGCCCGGAGGCAGGGCGGACCGGGGAGCTGTTTTTT. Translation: CASSPEAGRTGELFF.

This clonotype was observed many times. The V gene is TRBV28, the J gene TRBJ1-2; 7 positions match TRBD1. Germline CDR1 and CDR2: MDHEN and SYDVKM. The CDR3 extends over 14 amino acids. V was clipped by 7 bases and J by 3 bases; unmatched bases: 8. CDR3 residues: CASTAAGQHYGYTF. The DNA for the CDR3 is TGTGCCAGCACCGCCGCGGGACAGCACTATGGCTACACCTTC.

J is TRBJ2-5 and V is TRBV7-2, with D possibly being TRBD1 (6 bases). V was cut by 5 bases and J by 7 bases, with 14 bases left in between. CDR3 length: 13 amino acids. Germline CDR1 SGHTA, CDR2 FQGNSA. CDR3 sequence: CASSPDRPPTQYF. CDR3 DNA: TGTGCCAGCAGCCCTGACAGGCCACCGACCCAGTACTTC.

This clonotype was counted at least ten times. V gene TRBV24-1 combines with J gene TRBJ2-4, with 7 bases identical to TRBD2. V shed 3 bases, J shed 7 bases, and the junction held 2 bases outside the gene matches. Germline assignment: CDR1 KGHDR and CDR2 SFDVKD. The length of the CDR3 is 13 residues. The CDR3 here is CATSDGGGNIQYF. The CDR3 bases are TGTGCCACCAGTGATGGGGGGGGGAACATTCAGTACTTC.

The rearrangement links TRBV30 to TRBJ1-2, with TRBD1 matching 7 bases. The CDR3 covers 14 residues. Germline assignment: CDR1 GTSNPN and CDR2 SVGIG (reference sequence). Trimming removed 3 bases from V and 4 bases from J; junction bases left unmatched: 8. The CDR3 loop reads CAWSVRTGTYGYTF. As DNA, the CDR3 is TGTGCCTGGAGCGTACGGACAGGAACCTATGGCTACACCTTC.

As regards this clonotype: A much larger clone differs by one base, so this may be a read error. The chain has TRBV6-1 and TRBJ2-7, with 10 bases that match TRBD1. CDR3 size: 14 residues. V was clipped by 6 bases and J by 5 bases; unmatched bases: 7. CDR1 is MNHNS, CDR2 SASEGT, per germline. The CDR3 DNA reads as TGTGCCAGCAGCGTGGGACAGGGGAATCACGAGCAGTACTTC. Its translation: CASSVGQGNHEQYF.

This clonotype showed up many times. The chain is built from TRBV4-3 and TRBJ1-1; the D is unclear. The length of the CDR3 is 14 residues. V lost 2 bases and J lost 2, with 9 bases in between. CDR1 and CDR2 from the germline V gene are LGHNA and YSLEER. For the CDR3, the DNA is TGCGCCAGCAGCCAATTAGGAGTAAACACTGAAGCTTTCTTT. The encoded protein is CASSQLGVNTEAFF.

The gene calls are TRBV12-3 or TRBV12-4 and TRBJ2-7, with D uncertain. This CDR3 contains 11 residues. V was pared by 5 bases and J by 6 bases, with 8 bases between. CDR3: CASSGQGEQYF. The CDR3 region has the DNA TGTGCCAGCAGTGGTCAAGGCGAGCAGTACTTC.